What follows is one T cell receptor (beta chain) and its context. The record originates from a study of cytomegalovirus exposure and HLA in healthy donors. Primers included in the PCR were 60 Vbeta and 13 Jbeta primers. The table came from immunoSEQ multiplex PCR; TCRdb's copy has only in-frame clones and leaves some out. The table shows about 190,000 clones, with just under 75% occurring only once. CDR1 is LGHNT and CDR2 is FRNRAP in the germline V gene. V was pared by 6 bases and J by 7 bases, with 24 bases between. The CDR3 has 16 amino acids. Sequenced: PBMCs. The TCR sequence derives from a young woman in good health and CMV-seropositive. This chain joins TRBV12-5 and TRBJ1-2; perhaps TRBD1 as D (6 bases). The CDR3 sequence: CASGAFRDKGEGGYTF. The CDR3 nucleotides read TGTGCTAGTGGAGCATTCCGGGACAAGGGTGAAGGTGGCTACACCTTC.